Listed below are T cell receptor beta chains from one sample, sequenced in a study of blood T cell repertoires in COVID-19. Using immunoSEQ multiplex PCR, the repertoire was profiled, and TCRdb retains in-frame clones only, with some absent. The data contain 60,000 to 80,000 clones, 65% to 85% of them singletons. Specimen: peripheral blood. Receptors originate from a man aged 50 or older with COVID-19, enrolled during active disease. Each CDR3 is given with its conserved first and last residue. The D gene is left open where the match is weak. Size values are once, few and many counts, or a class for expanded clones, and some rows have none.

J: TRBJ2-2; V: TRBV10-3; size: .; D: TRBD1; DNA: TGTGCCATCAGTGAAACAGGGGATACCGGGGAGCTGTTTTTT; CDR3: CAISETGDTGELFF
J: TRBJ1-1; V: TRBV5-4; size: .; D: TRBD1; DNA: TGTGCCAGCAGCTCCGGACAGGTGAACACTGAAGCTTTCTTT; CDR3: CASSSGQVNTEAFF
J: TRBJ2-3; V: TRBV7-3; size: .; D: TRBD2; DNA: TGTGCCAGCAGCCTAGGGACTAGCTTGTTAGATACGCAGTATTTT; CDR3: CASSLGTSLLDTQYF
J: TRBJ1-1; V: TRBV10-3; size: .; D: .; DNA: TGTGCCATCAGTGAGTATCTTAACACTGAAGCTTTCTTT; CDR3: CAISEYLNTEAFF
J: TRBJ2-1; V: TRBV29-1; size: .; D: .; DNA: TGCAGCGTGGGGACTTCACGCTTCTACAATGAGCAGTTCTTC; CDR3: CSVGTSRFYNEQFF
J: TRBJ1-1; V: TRBV20-1; size: .; D: TRBD1; DNA: TGCAGTGCTAGTTCAGGGGGGAGGACTGAAGCTTTCTTT; CDR3: CSASSGGRTEAFF
J: TRBJ2-5; V: TRBV15; size: few; D: .; DNA: TGTGCCACCAGCAGAGATCGCAGGACAGTGGTGGAGACCCAGTACTTC; CDR3: CATSRDRRTVVETQYF
J: TRBJ2-1; V: TRBV30; size: .; D: TRBD1; DNA: TGTGCCTGGGGACAGGCCAATGAGCAGTTCTTC; CDR3: CAWGQANEQFF
J: TRBJ1-2; V: TRBV7-8; size: once; D: .; DNA: TGTGCCAGCAGCTTAGTTCAGGGGAACTATGGCTACACCTTC; CDR3: CASSLVQGNYGYTF
J: TRBJ2-1; V: TRBV9; size: few; D: .; DNA: TGTGCCAGCAGCGCCTTACCTCTTGGCCCCTACAATGAGCAGTTCTTC; CDR3: CASSALPLGPYNEQFF
J: TRBJ2-1; V: TRBV7-2; size: .; D: .; DNA: TGTGCCAGCAGCTTAGCTGGGAGGGGGAATGAGCAGTTCTTC; CDR3: CASSLAGRGNEQFF
J: TRBJ2-7; V: TRBV10-3; size: .; D: TRBD1; DNA: TGTGCCATCAGACCGACAGGGGAGAACGAGCAGTACTTC; CDR3: CAIRPTGENEQYF
J: TRBJ2-1; V: TRBV10-1; size: .; D: TRBD2; DNA: TGCGCCAGCAGTGAAGCCGGGAGGAGCTACAATGAGCAGTTCTTC; CDR3: CASSEAGRSYNEQFF
J: TRBJ1-4; V: TRBV7-2; size: .; D: TRBD1; DNA: TGTGCCAGCAGCCGTAGTTCAGGGGGACTGTCAGCTAATGAAAAACTGTTTTTT; CDR3: CASSRSSGGLSANEKLFF
J: TRBJ2-5; V: TRBV28; size: .; D: TRBD1; DNA: TGTGCCAGCAGTTTACAGGGGGCCGGTGCGGAGACCCAGTACTTC; CDR3: CASSLQGAGAETQYF
J: TRBJ2-5; V: TRBV12-5; size: once; D: TRBD2; DNA: TGTGCTAGTGGTTTAAAGGGACTAGCGAAAAAAGTAGAGACCCAGTACTTC; CDR3: CASGLKGLAKKVETQYF
J: TRBJ1-1; V: TRBV19; size: .; D: .; DNA: TGTGCCAGTAGCGCGGACAGCAACACTGAAGCTTTCTTT; CDR3: CASSADSNTEAFF
J: TRBJ1-1; V: TRBV28; size: .; D: .; DNA: TGTGCCAGCAGGGGTGGAGGGTTCAACACTGAAGCTTTCTTT; CDR3: CASRGGGFNTEAFF
J: TRBJ2-2; V: TRBV9; size: .; D: .; DNA: TGTGCCAGCAGCGCCCCCGTGACAGGGAACACCGGGGAGCTGTTTTTT; CDR3: CASSAPVTGNTGELFF
J: TRBJ1-2; V: TRBV6-6; size: .; D: .; DNA: TGTGCCAGCAGTTATGAGGTGAACTATGGCTACACCTTC; CDR3: CASSYEVNYGYTF
J: TRBJ1-2; V: TRBV6-6; size: .; D: TRBD1; DNA: TGTGCCCTCTACGGCGACAGGGGGCATGGCTACACCTTC; CDR3: CALYGDRGHGYTF
J: TRBJ1-3; V: TRBV5-6; size: few; D: TRBD1; DNA: TGTGCCAGCAGCTTGGGACAGGGGAGCGACACCATATATTTT; CDR3: CASSLGQGSDTIYF
J: TRBJ2-1; V: TRBV11-2; size: once; D: .; DNA: TGTGCCAGCAGCTTAGGGGGACCCGGGAGCCCGAGGAGATACAATGAGCAGTTCTTC; CDR3: CASSLGGPGSPRRYNEQFF
J: TRBJ2-6; V: TRBV27; size: .; D: .; DNA: TGTGCCAGCACCTTGACAGCGGCGGGATTCTTCTCTGGGGCCAACGTCCTGACTTTC; CDR3: CASTLTAAGFFSGANVLTF
J: TRBJ2-3; V: TRBV5-1; size: .; D: .; DNA: TGCGCCAGCAGCCGAGAAGATACGCAGTATTTT; CDR3: CASSREDTQYF
J: TRBJ1-2; V: TRBV7-8; size: .; D: TRBD1; DNA: TGTGCCAGCAGCTTAGATGTGACAGGGTATTCCAACTATGGCTACACCTTC; CDR3: CASSLDVTGYSNYGYTF
J: TRBJ2-1; V: TRBV7-2; size: .; D: TRBD2; DNA: TGTGCCAGCAGCCCCGTCGGGGGAGGGCCATGGGAGCAGTTCTTC; CDR3: CASSPVGGGPWEQFF
J: TRBJ2-5; V: TRBV20-1; size: .; D: TRBD2; DNA: TGCAGTGCTAGTTTTGGGCGGGAGAGAGGAGAGACCCAGTACTTC; CDR3: CSASFGRERGETQYF
J: TRBJ1-3; V: TRBV4-1; size: few; D: .; DNA: TGCGCCAGCAGCCCAGGGTGGGCCGCCCTGGGAACCATATATTTT; CDR3: CASSPGWAALGTIYF
J: TRBJ2-3; V: TRBV15; size: .; D: TRBD2; DNA: TGTGCCACCAGCCCCCAGAAGGGACTAGCGGGAGAAGGGGATACGCAGTATTTT; CDR3: CATSPQKGLAGEGDTQYF
J: TRBJ1-5; V: TRBV2; size: .; D: .; DNA: TGTGCCAGCAGTGGATCACAGGGTCAACAGCCCCAGCATTTT; CDR3: CASSGSQGQQPQHF
J: TRBJ2-5; V: TRBV19; size: .; D: .; DNA: TGTGCCAGTAGAACTAGCCGACAAGAGACCCAGTACTTC; CDR3: CASRTSRQETQYF
J: TRBJ2-3; V: TRBV7-9; size: .; D: .; DNA: TGTGCCAGCAGCACCACAGGGATCGTCACAGATACGCAGTATTTT; CDR3: CASSTTGIVTDTQYF
J: TRBJ2-7; V: TRBV2; size: .; D: .; DNA: TGTGCCAGCAGTCTTTCCTACGAGCAGTACTTC; CDR3: CASSLSYEQYF
J: TRBJ2-7; V: TRBV18; size: .; D: .; DNA: TGTGCCAGCTCACCCTCTAGCACCTCCTACGAGCAGTACTTC; CDR3: CASSPSSTSYEQYF
J: TRBJ2-1; V: TRBV5-4; size: .; D: .; DNA: TGTGCCAGCAGCTTGGTGGAGCACAATGAGCAGTTCTTC; CDR3: CASSLVEHNEQFF
J: TRBJ2-2; V: TRBV28; size: few; D: TRBD1; DNA: TGTGCCAGCAGTTTTCAGCCGCCGAGGGGGCAGGGCGGGGAGCTGTTTTTT; CDR3: CASSFQPPRGQGGELFF
J: TRBJ1-3; V: TRBV6-5; size: .; D: TRBD1; DNA: TGTGCCAGCAGTAACAGGGGTCCTGGAAACACCATATATTTT; CDR3: CASSNRGPGNTIYF
J: TRBJ2-2; V: TRBV12-3/TRBV12-4; size: .; D: .; DNA: TGTGCCAGCAGTTTAACAGGGAACGGGGAGCTGTTTTTT; CDR3: CASSLTGNGELFF
J: TRBJ2-3; V: TRBV4-1; size: few; D: TRBD2; DNA: TGCGCCAGCAGCCAAGATGGGCTAGCGGGAGGGCGAGGAGATACGCAGTATTTT; CDR3: CASSQDGLAGGRGDTQYF
J: TRBJ2-2; V: TRBV10-3; size: .; D: TRBD2; DNA: TGTGCCATCAGTGAGTCTCTAGCGGGAGACACCGGGGAGCTGTTTTTT; CDR3: CAISESLAGDTGELFF
J: TRBJ2-7; V: TRBV18; size: few; D: TRBD2; DNA: TGTGCCAGCTCACTGAGCGGGAGTTTCCGCGAGCAGTACTTC; CDR3: CASSLSGSFREQYF
J: TRBJ1-5; V: TRBV2; size: .; D: .; DNA: TGTGCCAGCTCTAAAGAGGTCGGCAATCAGCCCCAGCATTTT; CDR3: CASSKEVGNQPQHF
J: TRBJ2-3; V: TRBV4-2; size: .; D: .; DNA: TGTGCCAGCAGCCAAGATACCTACTCCACAGATACGCAGTATTTT; CDR3: CASSQDTYSTDTQYF
J: TRBJ1-4; V: TRBV4-1; size: .; D: .; DNA: TGCGCCAGCAGCCAAGAGTCGGCGTGGGGCGAAAAACTGTTTTTT; CDR3: CASSQESAWGEKLFF
J: TRBJ1-5; V: TRBV12-3/TRBV12-4; size: .; D: .; DNA: TGTGCCAGCAGTTCTCAGGGAAATCAGCCCCAGCATTTT; CDR3: CASSSQGNQPQHF
J: TRBJ2-1; V: TRBV6-4; size: few; D: TRBD2; DNA: TGTGCCAGCAGCCGACTAGCGGGAGGTAACAATGAGCAGTTCTTC; CDR3: CASSRLAGGNNEQFF
J: TRBJ1-1; V: TRBV4-3; size: .; D: .; DNA: TGCGCCAGCAGCCAAACAGGGAACACTGAAGCTTTCTTT; CDR3: CASSQTGNTEAFF
J: TRBJ1-5; V: TRBV5-6; size: .; D: .; DNA: TGTGCCAGCAGCTTGGTCAGTCCGGGCAGGGGCATACAGCCCCAGCATTTT; CDR3: CASSLVSPGRGIQPQHF
J: TRBJ2-7; V: TRBV6-2/TRBV6-3; size: few; D: .; DNA: TGTGCCAGCAGTTACTCCGAGGAGGGGTCCTACGAGCAGTACTTC; CDR3: CASSYSEEGSYEQYF
J: TRBJ2-7; V: TRBV6-5; size: .; D: TRBD1; DNA: TGTGCCAGCGCCCCGGGACAGAGAAGGCCCTACGAGCAGTACTTC; CDR3: CASAPGQRRPYEQYF
J: TRBJ2-6; V: TRBV28; size: .; D: .; DNA: TGTGCCAGCTCCTACTGGCGAGGTACTGGGGCCAACGTCCTGACTTTC; CDR3: CASSYWRGTGANVLTF